The 19 T cell receptor beta chains listed next were all sequenced from one sample in a study of blood T cell repertoires in COVID-19. TCRdb's table, derived via immunoSEQ multiplex PCR, lists solely in-frame clones and lacks some. The sample lists about 400,000 clones; roughly 86% were seen once. Material for sequencing was PBMCs or T cells enriched from blood (not recorded which). The source is a woman in her twenties or thirties who had recovered from COVID-19.

CDR3 nucleotide sequence: TGCAGTGCTAGTATACAGGGGGCTATGGGGAATGAAAAACTGTTTTTT. Its protein product is CSASIQGAMGNEKLFF. The chain couples TRBV20-1 to TRBJ1-4; 9 bases line up with TRBD1. CDR1 DFQATT and CDR2 SNEGSKA come from the germline V gene (reference sequence). The CDR3 covers 16 residues. Germline trimming cut 3 bases from V and 5 bases from J; bases unmatched to any gene: 10.

The CDR3 here is CASRNRGLTPGGYTF. CDR3 DNA: TGTGCCAGCAGAAACAGGGGGCTAACTCCGGGGGGCTACACCTTC. The chain couples TRBV27 to TRBJ1-2; 9 positions match TRBD1. The germline gives CDR1 MNHEY, CDR2 SMNVEV (reference sequence). J lost 8 bases, V lost 6 bases, and 13 bases had no gene match. CDR3 length equals 15 residues.

V gene TRBV6-5 combines with J gene TRBJ1-1, with TRBD1 matching 9 bases. The CDR3 covers 11 residues. CDR1 is MNHEY and CDR2 is SVGAGI in the germline V gene. The junction had 6 bases not matched to a gene; V was cut back by 8 bases and J by 11 bases. The CDR3 is CASRGQGLAFF. In nucleotides, the CDR3 is TGTGCCAGCCGCGGACAGGGGTTGGCTTTCTTT.

In this sample, this clone turned up a few times. The genes are TRBV9 and TRBJ1-2, with 12 bases matching TRBD1. CDR1 and CDR2 (germline): SGDLS, YYNGEE. J was trimmed by 2 bases and V by 4 bases; bases with no gene match: 9. There are 17 residues in the CDR3. CDR3 amino acids: CASSWGTGGASNYGYTF. In DNA form, the CDR3 reads TGTGCCAGCAGCTGGGGGACAGGGGGCGCGTCAAACTATGGCTACACCTTC.

The J gene is TRBJ1-2, the V gene TRBV6-5; 7 nucleotides align to TRBD1. The junction had 7 bases not matched to a gene; V was cut back by 6 bases and J by 0 bases. The CDR3 totals 15 residues. Germline V lookup: CDR1 MNHEY, CDR2 SVGAGI. The CDR3: CASRDWDSTNYGYTF. In DNA, the CDR3 is TGTGCCAGCAGGGACTGGGACAGTACTAACTATGGCTACACCTTC.

The chain carries TRBV7-3 and TRBJ2-1, with 9 bases that match TRBD1. The germline CDR1 and CDR2 sequences are SGHTA and FQGTGA. The trim removed 5 bases at V and 9 bases at J, leaving 11 bases unmatched. The CDR3 consists of 15 residues. The DNA of the CDR3 is TGTGCCAGCAGCATTGGAACAGACAGGGGGGGTGAGCAGTTCTTC. Amino acids: CASSIGTDRGGEQFF.

The J gene is TRBJ2-7, the V gene TRBV11-2; D unclear. The CDR3 sequence is 18 residues long. Between the trimmed V and J ends, which lost 5 bases and 0 bases, there was a span of 23 bases. Germline lookup yields CDR1 SGHAT and CDR2 FQNNGV. The CDR3 DNA reads as TGTGCCAGCAGCCCCCCTTATGGCTGGCAGGTCAGCTCCTACGAGCAGTACTTC. It is translated as CASSPPYGWQVSSYEQYF.

The chain carries TRBV23-1 and TRBJ1-5; tentative D call: TRBD1 (5 bases). TRBV23-1 is marked as an open reading frame, function uncertain. This CDR3 has 17 residues. The V end lost 3 bases, the J end lost 5 bases, and 20 bases lay between the germline ends. CDR3 DNA: TGCGCCAGCAGTCAGCCCGCCTCCGACAGCCTTGATCAGCCCCAGCATTTT. Translation gives CASSQPASDSLDQPQHF.

The sample holds a few counts of this clone. V is TRBV5-1 and J is TRBJ1-2; 7 nucleotides line up with TRBD1. The V segment lost 5 bases and the J segment 4 bases; nucleotides outside the gene matches: 11. The CDR3 is 15 residues long. The germline V gene has CDR1 SGHRS and CDR2 YFSETQ. As DNA, the CDR3 is TGCGCCAGCAGTTCCGTCCTAGGGGGCGGCTATGGCTACACCTTC. Amino acid sequence: CASSSVLGGGYGYTF.

This chain links TRBV9 with TRBJ1-2; 9 bases agree with TRBD1. The germline V gene has CDR1 SGDLS and CDR2 YYNGEE. The V and J ends lost 2 bases and 7 bases, in that order; junction bases with no gene match: 12. CDR3 length: 16 residues. The CDR3 nucleotides read TGTGCCAGCAGCGTCGGCGTAGACAGGGGGATAGGTGGCTACACCTTC. Translation gives CASSVGVDRGIGGYTF.

This chain uses TRBV11-3 with TRBJ2-7; 10 bases agree with TRBD2. This CDR3 spans 15 amino acids. The V gene end was trimmed by 1 base and the J gene end by 4 bases; junction bases not matched to a gene: 4. Germline V gene sequence: CDR1 SGHNT, CDR2 YENEEA. In nucleotides, the CDR3 is TGTGCCAGCAGCTTAGGGTCTAGCGGGAGTTACGAGCAGTACTTC. As protein: CASSLGSSGSYEQYF.

The chain links TRBV18 to TRBJ2-2; D ambiguous. The CDR3 extends over 11 amino acids. Trimming left V 7 bases short and J 2 bases short, with 2 bases between. From germline, CDR1 is KGHSH and CDR2 LQKENI. This CDR3 is CASLNTGELFF. Here the CDR3 DNA reads TGTGCCAGCTTAAACACCGGGGAGCTGTTTTTT. The variable domain in full, with the rest retrieved from reference TRBV18 and TRBJ2-2, is NAGVMQNPRHLVRRRGQEARLRCSPMKGHSHVYWYRQLPEEGLKFMVYLQKENIIDESGMPKERFSAEFPKEGPSILRIQQVVRGDSAAYFCASLNTGELFFGEGSRLTVL.

In this sample, this clone turned up a few times. This chain joins TRBV5-1 and TRBJ2-5; 12 bases align to TRBD2. Trimming cost V 4 bases and J 6 bases; bases outside gene matches: 4. CDR1 and CDR2 (germline): SGHRS, YFSETQ. The CDR3 consists of 14 residues. DNA of the CDR3: TGCGCCAGCAGCGAGACTAGCGGGAGAAAGACCCAGTACTTC. This codes for CASSETSGRKTQYF.

Details on this clone: Other DNA sequences from this sample encode an identical CDR3 as well. The J gene is TRBJ2-2, the V gene TRBV5-1; no definite D call. The length of the CDR3 is 14 residues. Deletions cut 1 base from V and 1 base from J, with 5 bases between. Germline CDR1 SGHRS, CDR2 YFSETQ. The CDR3 coding sequence is TGCGCCAGCAGCTTGACCGGGAACACCGGGGAGCTGTTTTTT. The encoded protein is CASSLTGNTGELFF.

The rearrangement uses TRBV3-1 (or the pseudogene TRBV3-2) and TRBJ2-3, with 8 positions matching TRBD2. V shed 3 bases and J 6 bases; nucleotides not matched to a gene: 8. Germline loops: CDR1 LGHDT, CDR2 YNNKEL (reference sequence). This CDR3 has 15 residues. The CDR3 coding sequence is TGTGCCAGCAGCCATTGGGCGGGGGGATCCGATACGCAGTATTTT. This encodes CASSHWAGGSDTQYF.

The chain combines TRBV18 with TRBJ2-6; D is ambiguous. The germline V gene encodes CDR1 KGHSH and CDR2 LQKENI. The CDR3 length is 15 residues. V dropped 0 bases and J dropped 6 bases, with 9 bases sitting between them. The CDR3 reads CASSPPSGSANVLTF. The DNA for the CDR3 is TGTGCCAGCTCACCACCGTCAGGCTCGGCCAACGTCCTGACTTTC.

CDR3 bases: TGTGCCAGCAGCTACGGGACAGGGGGAGGTCAGCCCCAGCATTTT. Translation gives CASSYGTGGGQPQHF. The chain employs TRBV5-5 and TRBJ1-5; the match to TRBD1 covers 11 bases. V shed 3 bases, J shed 6 bases, and the junction held 5 bases outside the gene matches. The V gene's germline CDR1 is SGHKS and CDR2 YYEKEE (reference sequence). The CDR3 is 15 amino acids.

CDR3 protein: CASSQDFLAGVDTQYF. The CDR3 bases are TGTGCCAGCAGCCAAGATTTCCTAGCGGGAGTAGATACGCAGTATTTT. This rearrangement joins TRBV4-2 to TRBJ2-3; 10 bases map to TRBD2. Per germline, CDR1 LGHNA and CDR2 YNFKEQ. V was clipped by 0 bases and J by 5 bases; unmatched bases: 5. The CDR3 has 16 residues.

The gene calls are TRBV19 and TRBJ2-7, with D tentatively TRBD2 (6 bases). This CDR3 comprises 15 residues. Deletions cut 5 bases from V and 0 bases from J, with 14 bases between. CDR1 is LNHDA, CDR2 SQIVND, per germline (reference sequence). The CDR3 sequence: CASSEPGGFSYEQYF. The CDR3 region has the DNA TGTGCCAGTAGTGAGCCCGGGGGATTCTCCTACGAGCAGTACTTC.